Below, one TCR beta chain is given with its context. The antigen is not known. The table came from immunoSEQ multiplex PCR; TCRdb's copy has only in-frame clones and leaves some out. The sample consists of more than 95,000 clones, about 89% of them appearing once. This sample was included in a study of T cell responses to AZD1222 COVID-19 vaccine. General observations from the study: Compared with day 0, the breadth and depth of the Spike-specific TCR repertoire rose significantly after two doses of AZD1222.

The sequence was collected from an adult in good health. The material was peripheral blood, obtained on day 0 of AZD1222 vaccination.

This chain's CDR3 is CASSARDRNTPLHF. CDR3 sequence (DNA): TGTGCCAGCAGCGCCCGGGACAGGAATACTCCCCTCCACTTT. This chain links TRBV9 with TRBJ1-6, with TRBD1 matching 8 bases. The CDR3 covers 14 residues. After removal of 3 bases from V and 13 bases from J, the junction contained 9 bases not matched to a gene. Germline CDR1 reads SGDLS; CDR2 reads YYNGEE.